A selection of T cell receptor beta chains follows, all from one sample in a study of T cell responses to AZD1222 COVID-19 vaccine. Using immunoSEQ multiplex PCR, the repertoire was profiled, and TCRdb retains in-frame clones only, with some absent. In the table there are around 150,000 clones, roughly 90% of which are singletons. The specimen comprised peripheral blood, sampled on day 0 of AZD1222 vaccination. These receptors came from an adult in good health. Both conserved end residues are part of each CDR3. The order of the fields is CDR3 length, clone size, V gene, J gene, D gene, CDR3 DNA, CDR3 protein. D genes are given only for firm matches. Size tells how often a clone was seen (once, few, many) or the class of an expanded clone, and some rows leave it out.

13	once	TRBV19	TRBJ1-5	-	TGTGCCAGTAGTATAAGGGACAACCAGCCCCAGCATTTT	CASSIRDNQPQHF
17	-	TRBV18	TRBJ2-1	-	TGTGCCAGCTCACCACCTATTACGGATTACGGCCACAATGAGCAGTTCTTC	CASSPPITDYGHNEQFF
13	-	TRBV5-4	TRBJ1-3	-	TGTGCCAGCAGCGCTGGACAGGGAAACACCATATATTTT	CASSAGQGNTIYF
13	-	TRBV28	TRBJ2-7	-	TGTGCCAGCAGAGCCCAGGGGTCCTACGAGCAGTACTTC	CASRAQGSYEQYF
14	once	TRBV28	TRBJ2-7	TRBD2	TGTGCCAGCCTCGTGGGGACTAGGCGGGACGAGCAGTACTTC	CASLVGTRRDEQYF
14	-	TRBV2	TRBJ2-1	-	TGTGCCAGCAAAGCCAGGGACTCGACGAATGAGCAGTTCTTC	CASKARDSTNEQFF
15	-	TRBV6-1	TRBJ1-6	-	TGTGCCAGCAGTGAAGCGGGTCGGTTGAATTCACCCCTCCACTTT	CASSEAGRLNSPLHF
15	-	TRBV21-1	TRBJ2-4	-	TGTGCCAGCATCGCCCCCAAGCCGGCCAAAAACATTCAGTACTTC	CASIAPKPAKNIQYF
15	-	TRBV5-1	TRBJ1-6	-	TGCGCCAGCAGCTTGGCCGGTCAGGGACGGTCACCCCTCCACTTT	CASSLAGQGRSPLHF
13	-	TRBV5-1	TRBJ2-3	TRBD2	TGCGCCAGCAATAGCGGGGGGGCAGATACGCAGTATTTT	CASNSGGADTQYF
13	-	TRBV19	TRBJ2-3	-	TGTGCCAGTACCCCAGGGTTTGGGGATACGCAGTATTTT	CASTPGFGDTQYF
14	-	TRBV7-9	TRBJ1-4	TRBD1	TGTGCCAGCAGCGAGGACAGGGGTAGGGAAAAACTGTTTTTT	CASSEDRGREKLFF
15	-	TRBV7-9	TRBJ2-7	-	TGTGCCAGCAGCACCGCCGGCGGGGGCCCCTACGAGCAGTACTTC	CASSTAGGGPYEQYF
13	-	TRBV28	TRBJ2-7	-	TGTGCCAGCAGTTTATACGGAACCTACGAGCAGTACTTC	CASSLYGTYEQYF
14	-	TRBV2	TRBJ2-1	-	TGTGCCAGCAGTGGGCTAGCTCGTAACAATGAGCAGTTCTTC	CASSGLARNNEQFF
11	-	TRBV28	TRBJ2-2	-	TGTGCCACCGCAGTGACCGGGGAGCTGTTTTTT	CATAVTGELFF
15	-	TRBV28	TRBJ2-1	TRBD2	TGTGCCAGCAGTTTATGGCTAGCGGGGGGGAATGAGCAGTTCTTC	CASSLWLAGGNEQFF
15	few	TRBV19	TRBJ1-1	-	TGTGCCAGTAGTTTAGCCCCAGGGATATACACTGAAGCTTTCTTT	CASSLAPGIYTEAFF
17	-	TRBV19	TRBJ1-5	-	TGTGCCAGTTCCCCCGGGGGCGCGGAATCGGTAGGTCAGCCCCAGCATTTT	CASSPGGAESVGQPQHF
20	-	TRBV4-1	TRBJ2-1	TRBD2	TGCGCCAGCAGCCTATTCGTGGCTAGCGGGGGTCTTATTACGGCCAATGAGCAGTTCTTC	CASSLFVASGGLITANEQFF
16	-	TRBV7-2	TRBJ2-3	TRBD1	TGTGCCAGCAGCTTGGACAGGGAGCTAACGGGAGATACGCAGTATTTT	CASSLDRELTGDTQYF
16	-	TRBV28	TRBJ1-3	-	TGTGCCAGCAGTTTATTAGCGGACCGCTCTGGAAACACCATATATTTT	CASSLLADRSGNTIYF
11	-	TRBV10-1	TRBJ1-2	-	TGCGCCGGGGGGACGGTTTATGGCTACACCTTC	CAGGTVYGYTF
14	-	TRBV9	TRBJ1-1	TRBD1	TGTGCCAGCAGCGCCGGGACAGCGAACACTGAAGCTTTCTTT	CASSAGTANTEAFF
14	-	TRBV28	TRBJ1-6	-	TGTGCCACCCTATCCGGGGCCGAGGCTTCACCCCTCCACTTT	CATLSGAEASPLHF
13	-	TRBV12-3/TRBV12-4	TRBJ2-7	-	TGTGCCAGCAGTTTAGTTTTGGCGGGAGAGCAGTACTTC	CASSLVLAGEQYF
14	-	TRBV18	TRBJ2-7	-	TGTGCCAGCTCACTGTCCAGGATAACCTACGAGCAGTACTTC	CASSLSRITYEQYF
14	-	TRBV6-5	TRBJ1-2	-	TGTGCCAGCAGTACACAGGGAAGGAACTATGGCTACACCTTC	CASSTQGRNYGYTF
15	-	TRBV5-1	TRBJ1-5	-	TGCGCCAGCAGCTTTTCGGGGGGGAACAATCAGCCCCAGCATTTT	CASSFSGGNNQPQHF
14	-	TRBV6-5	TRBJ1-1	-	TGTGCCAGCAGTTACTTCGAAGGCGGCACTGAAGCTTTCTTT	CASSYFEGGTEAFF
17	-	TRBV11-2	TRBJ1-4	-	TGTGCCAGCAGCTTACCTCGAGGGGCGGGGACTAATGAAAAACTGTTTTTT	CASSLPRGAGTNEKLFF
16	-	TRBV19	TRBJ2-5	-	TGTGCCAGTAGTACTATATGGGGCAGGGTGGGCGAGACCCAGTACTTC	CASSTIWGRVGETQYF
15	few	TRBV18	TRBJ2-7	TRBD2	TGTGCCAGCTCACGAACTAGCGGGAGCTCCTACGAGCAGTACTTC	CASSRTSGSSYEQYF
16	-	TRBV24-1	TRBJ2-3	TRBD1	TGTGCCACCAGTGATTTGGGGACAGGGGGCATGGATACGCAGTATTTT	CATSDLGTGGMDTQYF
13	-	TRBV15	TRBJ1-1	-	TGTGCCACCAGCAGGCAGAGGGACACTGAAGCTTTCTTT	CATSRQRDTEAFF
14	-	TRBV7-6	TRBJ1-5	-	TGTGCCAGCTTCCTTCCCCAGGGTAACCAGCCCCAGCATTTT	CASFLPQGNQPQHF
15	-	TRBV25-1	TRBJ2-5	TRBD2	TGTGCCAGCAGGGAGAAAGCGGGACCTCAAGAGACCCAGTACTTC	CASREKAGPQETQYF
15	-	TRBV7-9	TRBJ1-2	TRBD1	TGTGCCAGCAGCTTATGGGACAGGGTTAGCGATGGCTACACCTTC	CASSLWDRVSDGYTF
12	-	TRBV19	TRBJ2-2	-	TGTGCCAGTAGTATTGGGACCGGGGAGCTGTTTTTT	CASSIGTGELFF
15	-	TRBV18	TRBJ1-1	-	TGTGCCAGCTCACCGGCGGCGCACCCAAACACTGAAGCTTTCTTT	CASSPAAHPNTEAFF
15	-	TRBV28	TRBJ2-2	-	TGTGCCAGCAGCTCAGGAGGACCGAACACCGGGGAGCTGTTTTTT	CASSSGGPNTGELFF
15	-	TRBV18	TRBJ2-7	-	TGTGCCAGCTCACCACGGTACGTCGGAGCCTACGAGCAGTACTTC	CASSPRYVGAYEQYF
16	-	TRBV5-1	TRBJ2-5	TRBD1	TGCGCCAGCAGCGCCAACCTCAGACAGGGGTTAGAGACCCAGTACTTC	CASSANLRQGLETQYF